This T cell receptor beta chain derives from a study of CD8 T cells in ankylosing spondylitis. Whole-study results and caveats: The study looked at matched synovial fluid samples from ankylosing spondylitis patients. Disease-linked clones were reported to be significantly enriched there. It appeared that ankylosing spondylitis blood was characterized by a TCR beta motif of under ten highly homologous variants. Peripheral blood samples showed relatively rare disease-linked clones, and these clones were CD8+.

TCRdb fed the 5' RACE reads into MiXCR, producing one record per CDR3 protein. The data show 670,000 or so distinct CDR3 sequences, 15% to 20% seen once. This clonotype has a handful of counts. Its specificity is not known. CDR1 is SQVTM and CDR2 is ANQGSEA in the germline V gene. The CDR3 runs to 16 residues. V lost 1 base to trimming and J lost 4 bases; unmatched junction nucleotides: 9. This rearrangement joins TRBV29-1 to TRBJ2-3; 9 nucleotides agree with TRBD2. The sample was blood, either unsorted or a sorted T cell fraction (not recorded which). This receptor was identified in a male donor with ankylosing spondylitis. The CDR3, as DNA: TGCAGCGTTGAAGTGGATGCGGGGGGGCTGGCAGATACGCAGTATTTT. Translated: CSVEVDAGGLADTQYF.